These T cell receptor beta chains were read from a single sample in a study of regulatory T cells in long-lasting Graves disease. TCRdb re-derived calls from the multiplex PCR reads in MiXCR, one entry per CDR3 protein. In the table there are 400,000 to 500,000 distinct CDR3 sequences, about a sixth of which are singletons. The same specimen was also included in a second study, on T cells in Graves' hyperthyroidism and ophthalmopathy.

Sequenced material: peripheral blood mononuclear cells (PBMCs), taken at new diagnosis, from a patient treated with antithyroid drugs. The receptors stem from a woman aged 18-29 years with Graves disease. Each CDR3 is given with its conserved first and last residue. Fields, in order: clone size, D gene, J gene, V gene, CDR3 DNA, CDR3 protein. The D gene is left open where the match is weak. A clone size is listed for some rows: how often the clone was seen (once, few, many), or a class if it is expanded.

many - TRBJ2-3 TRBV6-1 TGTGCCAGCAGTGAAAAGAGGGCGAGCGGAATAAGCACAGATACGCAGTATTTT CASSEKRASGISTDTQYF
few - TRBJ1-1 TRBV11-2 TGTGCCAGCAGCGTCAGGGTTGGGAACACTGAAGCTTTCTTT CASSVRVGNTEAFF
many TRBD2 TRBJ2-1 TRBV2 TGTGCCAGCAGGGGACTAGCGGGACTATACAATGAGCAGTTCTTC CASRGLAGLYNEQFF
- - TRBJ2-2 TRBV2 TGTGCCAGCAGGGTGGAGGCCGGGGAGCTGTTTTTT CASRVEAGELFF
many - TRBJ2-7 TRBV29-1 TGCAGCGTTGGACGGTCAAGCTCCTACGAGCAGTACTTC CSVGRSSSYEQYF
many TRBD2 TRBJ2-3 TRBV20-1 TGCAGTGCTAGAATAGGACTAGCGGGAGGCACAGATACGCAGTATTTT CSARIGLAGGTDTQYF
many TRBD1 TRBJ2-5 TRBV7-2 TGTGCCAGCAGCCCTAACAGGGGGCGCAGGGAGACCCAGTACTTC CASSPNRGRRETQYF
few TRBD2 TRBJ2-1 TRBV6-2/TRBV6-3 TGTGCCAGCAGCCGCGGACTAGCGGGAAACCCGTTCTTC CASSRGLAGNPFF
few - TRBJ1-1 TRBV6-5 TGTGCCAGCAGTTACTCTGGGGGCTGGAACACTGAAGCTTTCTTT CASSYSGGWNTEAFF
few TRBD1 TRBJ1-1 TRBV7-8 TGTGCCAGCAGCTACGGACAGGGTCCCACTGAAGCTTTCTTT CASSYGQGPTEAFF
many - TRBJ2-7 TRBV20-1 TGCAGTGCTAGAGTTTGGACTCGGAAGGACTACTACGAGCAGTACTTC CSARVWTRKDYYEQYF
- TRBD2 TRBJ2-1 TRBV7-8 TGTGCCAGCAGCTCAAATAGCGGGAGTTTTAACAATGAGCAGTTCTTC CASSSNSGSFNNEQFF